The 32 T cell receptor beta chains presented below share a single source sample, sequenced in a study of metastatic and nonmetastatic thyroid tumors. All patients reached thyroid surgery having received no treatment beforehand. TCRdb re-processed the PCR reads through MiXCR. The sample carries 45,000 or so clones, roughly 15% recorded once. Sequencing was performed on blood. All receptors come from a female donor with papillary thyroid cancer or a benign thyroid nodule (not recorded which). Some clones in this sample may be carry-over from other donors' samples.

Ten or more counts support this clone. The chain recombines TRBV20-1 with TRBJ1-2; TRBD1 aligns across 7 bases. Germline trimming cut 6 bases from V and 6 bases from J; bases unmatched to any gene: 7. CDR3 length equals 12 residues. Germline assignment: CDR1 DFQATT and CDR2 SNEGSKA (reference sequence). CDR3: CSAGEQGHGYTF. In nucleotides, the CDR3 is TGCAGTGCGGGAGAACAGGGGCATGGCTACACCTTC.

The chain employs TRBV12-3 or TRBV12-4 and TRBJ1-1; D is uncertain. CDR3 size: 14 residues. V lost 5 bases to trimming and J lost 0 bases, with 10 bases between them. For the CDR3, the DNA is TGTGCCAGCAGTCCCCGGGCAGTGAACACTGAAGCTTTCTTT. It translates to CASSPRAVNTEAFF.

This clone counts as medium-sized. The chain combines TRBV27 with TRBJ2-2; possible D gene TRBD1, 6 bases. The germline V and J ends were trimmed by 5 bases and 3 bases, with 13 bases remaining between them. The germline gives CDR1 MNHEY, CDR2 SMNVEV (reference sequence). This CDR3 has 15 residues. Here the CDR3 DNA reads TGTGCCAGCAGTAGGACAGATCCTGACACCGGGGAGCTGTTTTTT. This translates into CASSRTDPDTGELFF.

This clone appeared a few times. One end of the junction varies from germline; a read error may be responsible. The chain uses TRBV6-1 and TRBJ1-1; D is possibly TRBD1 (5 bases). Germline V gene lookup returns CDR1 MNHNS and CDR2 SASEGT. This CDR3 spans 11 amino acids. CDR3 region: CASTAGGEDFF. CDR3 bases: TGTGCCAGCACCGCCGGGGGTGAAGATTTCTTT.

At least ten counts were recorded for this clone. This chain uses TRBV29-1 with TRBJ2-2; D perhaps matches TRBD2 (5 bases). The CDR3 loop spans 14 amino acids. Looked up from germline, CDR1 is SQVTM and CDR2 is ANQGSEA. V dropped 4 bases and J dropped 0 bases, with 9 bases sitting between them. CDR3 region: CSVVKEANTGELFF. CDR3 nucleotide sequence: TGCAGCGTTGTTAAGGAGGCGAACACCGGGGAGCTGTTTTTT.

This clone was recorded at least ten times. The same CDR3 also results from other DNA sequences found in this sample. The gene calls are TRBV3-1 and TRBJ2-1; 9 bases align to TRBD1. CDR3 length: 15 amino acids. V shed 6 bases, J shed 6 bases, and the junction held 9 bases outside the gene matches. In germline, CDR1 is LGHDT, CDR2 YNNKEL (reference sequence). In DNA form, the CDR3 reads TGTGCCAGCAGACAAACGAGGACAGGGGCCAATGAGCAGTTCTTC. Residues: CASRQTRTGANEQFF.

By sample share, this clone is medium-sized. V usage is TRBV6-1 and J usage is TRBJ2-7; TRBD1 is a possible D gene (5 bases). V was clipped by 5 bases and J by 3 bases, with 17 bases between them. This CDR3 region has 15 residues. Per the germline V gene, CDR1 is MNHNS and CDR2 is SASEGT. In DNA form, the CDR3 reads TGTGCCAGCAGTTCAGGACAAACGCCAATCTACGAGCAGTACTTC. Translating it yields CASSSGQTPIYEQYF.

Points on this clone: The junction departs from germline at one end; a sequencing error may be responsible. The genes are TRBV20-1 and TRBJ1-2; D uncertain. The V gene's germline CDR1 is DFQATT and CDR2 SNEGSKA (reference sequence). This CDR3 has 15 residues. Here the CDR3 DNA reads TGCAGTGCTAGTTTTGATGGGCACTCTAAATATGGCTACACCTTC. This translates into CSASFDGHSKYGYTF.

The V and J genes are TRBV27 and TRBJ1-5; D gene unclear. The CDR3 spans 15 residues. Germline V gene lookup returns CDR1 MNHEY and CDR2 SMNVEV (reference sequence). The V end lost 7 bases, the J end lost 6 bases, and 19 bases lay between the germline ends. The CDR3 reads CASIFARDSGQPQHF. In nucleotides, the CDR3 is TGTGCCAGCATATTCGCGAGGGATTCGGGTCAGCCCCAGCATTTT.

This clone came up many times. The chain couples TRBV12-3 or TRBV12-4 to TRBJ2-5; tentatively, D is TRBD1 (6 bases). Trimming took 5 bases from V and 5 from J, leaving 12 bases between them. This CDR3 is built from 13 residues. CDR3 DNA: TGTGCCAGCAGTCCTACAGGGTGGGAGACCCAGTACTTC. This sequence encodes CASSPTGWETQYF.

J is TRBJ2-7 and V is TRBV6-1, with TRBD2 as a possible D gene (6 bases). V lost 8 bases, J lost 6 bases, and 20 bases lay in between. From germline, CDR1 is MNHNS and CDR2 SASEGT. The CDR3 runs to 14 residues. The CDR3 sequence is CASEERWGLAEQYF. CDR3 DNA: TGTGCCAGCGAAGAGCGATGGGGACTCGCCGAGCAGTACTTC.

This clone was picked up a small number of times. With a much larger clone just one base away, this may be a read error. As the CDR3 is not closed by the conserved phenylalanine or tryptophan, this likely results from a read error. The chain couples TRBV3-1 to TRBJ1-2; 12 bases are shared with TRBD1. This CDR3 has 14 amino acids. V lost 3 bases and J lost 6; bases outside the gene matches: 2. Germline V gene sequence: CDR1 LGHDT, CDR2 YNNKEL (reference sequence). The CDR3, as DNA: TGTGCCAGCAGCCAGGGGGACAGGGGGCATGGCTACACCCTC. Amino acids: CASSQGDRGHGYTL.

The sample holds a few counts of this clone. CDR3 loop: CASREVGDRPTNYGYTF. DNA for the CDR3: TGTGCCAGCAGAGAGGTCGGGGACAGACCTACTAACTATGGCTACACCTTC. The chain couples TRBV6-1 to TRBJ1-2; 7 bases align to TRBD1. Per germline, CDR1 MNHNS and CDR2 SASEGT. Losses at the gene ends were 6 bases for V and 0 bases for J; bases not matched to a gene: 13. The CDR3 spans 17 residues.

This clone was recorded many times. The chain links TRBV20-1 to TRBJ2-1; 8 positions match TRBD2. This CDR3 spans 12 amino acids. Germline CDR1 reads DFQATT; CDR2 reads SNEGSKA (reference sequence). CDR3 in amino acids: CSGLASYNEQFF. CDR3 nucleotide sequence: TGCAGCGGACTAGCCTCCTACAATGAGCAGTTCTTC.

This clone was recorded many times. This sequence joins TRBV30 and TRBJ1-6, with TRBD1 matching 7 bases. The CDR3 consists of 15 residues. Germline V gene sequence: CDR1 GTSNPN, CDR2 SVGIG (reference sequence). V lost 3 bases to trimming and J lost 9 bases; unmatched junction nucleotides: 11. The CDR3 region has the DNA TGTGCCTGGAGATCCAACAGGGGATCGAGTTCACCCCTCCACTTT. It codes for CAWRSNRGSSSPLHF.

In its sample, this clone was seen many times. V usage is TRBV19 and J usage is TRBJ1-1; the D is unclear. Germline V lookup: CDR1 LNHDA, CDR2 SQIVND (reference sequence). This CDR3 contains 13 residues. Trimming removed 5 bases from V and 3 bases from J, with 10 bases in between. The CDR3 coding sequence is TGTGCCAGTAGTGTGTTGAAGGACACTGAAGCTTTCTTT. It encodes CASSVLKDTEAFF.

A single count supports this clone. The gene calls are TRBV11-3 and TRBJ1-1, with D perhaps TRBD1 (6 bases). The CDR3 has 13 residues. Germline lookup yields CDR1 SGHNT and CDR2 YENEEA. The CDR3 DNA reads TGTGACAACAGCGCGACAGGGAACACTGAAGCTTTCTTT. This translates into CDNSATGNTEAFF. Full variable domain (outside the CDR3, taken from reference TRBV11-3 and TRBJ1-1): EAGVVQSPRYKIIEKKQPVAFWCNPISGHNTLYWYLQNLGQGPELLIRYENEEAVDDSQLPKDRFSAERLKGVDSTLKIQPAELGDSAVYLCDNSATGNTEAFFGQGTRLTVV.

This clone was detected many times. CDR3 nucleotides: TGTGCCAGCTCCCGACAGGGAAAAGAAGATACGCAGTATTTT. It yields the protein CASSRQGKEDTQYF. The chain uses TRBV18 and TRBJ2-3, with 7 positions matching TRBD1. Germline CDR1 is KGHSH and CDR2 is LQKENI. The CDR3 contains 14 residues. The junction had 8 bases not matched to a gene; V was cut back by 6 bases and J by 5 bases.

This clone was seen at least ten times. J is TRBJ2-3 and V is TRBV7-2; D gene unclear. Germline lookup yields CDR1 SGHTA and CDR2 FQGNSA. V lost 2 bases to trimming and J lost 1 base, with 10 bases between them. The length of the CDR3 is 15 residues. CDR3 bases: TGTGCCAGCAGCTTAAACTCTCTACGCACAGATACGCAGTATTTT. It yields the protein CASSLNSLRTDTQYF.

This clone appeared many times. In DNA, the CDR3 is TGTGCCAGCAGTCCGGGCGGGGTTGAGCAGTTCTTC. It is translated as CASSPGGVEQFF. V is TRBV7-6 and J is TRBJ2-1; D is perhaps TRBD2 (6 bases). V was clipped by 6 bases and J by 9 bases, with 12 bases between them. CDR3 length equals 12 residues. The germline gives CDR1 SGHVS, CDR2 FNYEAQ.

Ten or more counts support this clone. The V gene is TRBV24-1, the J gene TRBJ2-7; TRBD1 matches 9 bases. V shed 4 bases, J shed 7 bases, and the junction held 7 bases outside the gene matches. This CDR3 comprises 14 residues. Germline CDR1 and CDR2: KGHDR and SFDVKD. CDR3 bases: TGTGCCACCAGTGAGGGACAGGGCCGAGAGGAGCAGTACTTC. Its translation: CATSEGQGREEQYF.

The chain has TRBV27 and TRBJ2-7; TRBD2 matches at 11 bases. Germline trimming cut 6 bases from V and 5 bases from J; bases unmatched to any gene: 12. The CDR3 has 16 amino acids. Germline V gives CDR1 MNHEY, CDR2 SMNVEV (reference sequence). The CDR3 reads CASRGGLAGHYNEQYF. CDR3 nucleotides: TGTGCCAGCAGAGGCGGACTAGCGGGTCACTACAACGAGCAGTACTTC.

This clone was counted only a few times. A much larger clone lies a single base off, so this may be a read error. Different DNA sequences within this sample yield the same CDR3. The J gene is TRBJ2-5, the V gene TRBV28; either TRBD1 or TRBD2 may fit D (5 bases each). V lost 3 bases and J 1 base, leaving 9 bases between the germline ends. This CDR3 comprises 14 residues. Looked up from germline, CDR1 is MDHEN and CDR2 is SYDVKM. The CDR3: CASSLGTSQETQYF. The CDR3 coding sequence is TGTGCCAGCAGTTTGGGGACCTCCCAAGAGACCCAGTACTTC.

The chain's CDR3 is CASSLGHGYPQETQYF. The DNA of the CDR3 is TGTGCCAGCAGCTTAGGGCACGGCTATCCCCAAGAGACCCAGTACTTC. This rearrangement joins TRBV7-9 to TRBJ2-5; no clear D gene. Germline loops: CDR1 SEHNR, CDR2 FQNEAQ (reference sequence). CDR3 length equals 16 residues. V was cut by 1 base and J by 1 base, with 13 bases left in between. The complete variable domain, with remaining parts taken from reference TRBV7-9 and TRBJ2-5, reads DTGVSQNPRHKITKRGQNVTFRCDPISEHNRLYWYRQTLGQGPEFLTYFQNEAQLEKSRLLSDRFSAERPKGSFSTLEIQRTEQGDSAMYLCASSLGHGYPQETQYFGPGTRLLVL.

This clone was seen ten or more times. The V and J genes are TRBV5-1 and TRBJ1-6; a possible D gene is TRBD1 (6 bases). Germline-derived CDR1 and CDR2 are SGHRS and YFSETQ. CDR3 length: 14 residues. V was clipped by 0 bases and J by 10 bases, with 11 bases between them. CDR3 nucleotides: TGCGCCAGCAGCTTGGGACAGGCGAGGTCACCCCTCCACTTT. This sequence encodes CASSLGQARSPLHF.

This clone was seen ten or more times. A much larger clone is a single base away; this may be a read error. V usage is TRBV6-1 and J usage is TRBJ2-3; D possibly corresponds to TRBD1 (6 bases). The CDR3 has 14 residues. Germline V gene data show CDR1 as MNHNS and CDR2 as SASEGT. The V end was cut by 1 base, the J end by 6 bases, with 11 bases between. CDR3 sequence reads: CASSEVVGADTQYF. CDR3 sequence (DNA): TGTGCCAGCAGTGAAGTTGTGGGGGCCGATACGCAGTATTTT.

This clone was seen a few times. One junction end disagrees with the germline gene, perhaps due to a read error. CDR3 nucleotides: TGTGCCATCTCACTCTTATACGGGCAGTACTTC. It is translated as CAISLLYGQYF. The chain links TRBV2 to TRBJ2-7; D gene uncertain. The V gene's germline CDR1 is SNHLY and CDR2 FYNNEI. The CDR3 sequence is 11 residues long.

This clone was seen many times. The CDR3 is CSARRAQGARDYGYTF. The DNA for the CDR3 is TGCAGTGCTCGCCGCGCCCAGGGGGCGCGAGACTATGGCTACACCTTC. The chain recombines TRBV20-1 with TRBJ1-2; TRBD1 matches at 8 bases. The germline CDR1 and CDR2 sequences are DFQATT and SNEGSKA (reference sequence). There are 16 residues in the CDR3. V shed 5 bases, J shed 3 bases, and the junction held 14 bases outside the gene matches.

This clone has at least ten counts. The J gene is TRBJ1-4, the V gene TRBV12-3 or TRBV12-4; a possible D gene is TRBD1 (5 bases). Trimming left V 8 bases short and J 5 bases short, with 12 bases between. The CDR3 sequence is 13 residues long. The CDR3 protein is CASSEGRNEKLFF. The CDR3 DNA reads as TGTGCCAGCTCGGAGGGGCGAAATGAAAAACTGTTTTTT.

Many counts were recorded for this clone. This rearrangement joins TRBV11-2 to TRBJ2-1; TRBD1 matches at 9 bases. The CDR3 runs 16 residues. V gave up 4 bases and J gave up 6 bases; unmatched junction bases: 10. Looked up from germline, CDR1 is SGHAT and CDR2 is FQNNGV. The CDR3 DNA follows: TGTGCCAGCAGCTCATCCAGGACAGGGGCCTTCAATGAGCAGTTCTTC. The encoded protein is CASSSSRTGAFNEQFF.

The table lists this clone with many counts. The gene calls are TRBV3-1 and TRBJ2-3; 7 bases agree with TRBD2. The CDR3 loop spans 15 amino acids. CDR1 and CDR2 from the germline V gene are LGHDT and YNNKEL (reference sequence). J lost 5 bases, V lost 4 bases, and 9 bases had no gene match. The CDR3 nucleotides are TGTGCCAGCAGCCCCGGGGGGAAAGGAGGAGATACGCAGTATTTT. Translating gives CASSPGGKGGDTQYF.

This clone was detected ten times or more. The V call is TRBV19, the J call TRBJ2-5; TRBD2 might be the D (5 bases). Germline assignment: CDR1 LNHDA and CDR2 SQIVND (reference sequence). The V end was cut by 2 bases, the J end by 5 bases, with 12 bases between. The CDR3 is 14 residues long. The CDR3 DNA follows: TGTGCCAGTAGTATATATAGCGATCGGGAGACCCAGTACTTC. Encoded protein: CASSIYSDRETQYF. The complete variable domain, with remaining parts taken from reference TRBV19 and TRBJ2-5, reads DGGITQSPKYLFRKEGQNVTLSCEQNLNHDAMYWYRQDPGQGLRLIYYSQIVNDFQKGDIAEGYSVSREKKESFPLTVTSAQKNPTAFYLCASSIYSDRETQYFGPGTRLLVL.